This T cell receptor beta chain was sequenced during a study of tumor-infiltrating lymphocytes in primary liver carcinoma. The study's findings and limits: Just around 7.5-25% of top clones spanned all five tumor regions.

About this clonotype: Its antigen is undetermined.

cDNA specific to TCR beta was made from 500 to 650 ng of total RNA, with a constant-region primer employed for priming. A slightly modified ARM-PCR protocol with three nested multiplex PCR rounds produced these TCR beta libraries. PCR rounds one and two used TRBV1-TRBV30 forward primers with a C-beta reverse primer for about 11 cycles each. Each CDR3 protein gets one entry after TCRdb re-called the multiplex PCR reads with MiXCR. The table records tens of thousands of distinct CDR3 sequences, about three quarters of them present only once. The germline V gene encodes CDR1 MGHRA and CDR2 YSYEKL. Trimming pared 5 bases from V and 6 bases from J, leaving 16 bases between. CDR3 length equals 15 residues. The source material, roughly 18-30 mg of unsorted bulk tissue, was used to co-extract RNA and DNA. Patients showed chronic HBV infection and an absence of prior treatment.

Sequenced: liver tumor tissue from sampling region 5. Subset given: tumor region T5, tumor centre. The origin of this receptor is a man aged 40-50 years with primary liver carcinoma and hepatitis B virus infection. V and J are TRBV4-1 and TRBJ2-2, with D perhaps matching TRBD1 or TRBD2 (5 bases each). CDR3: CASSMRQGEAGELFF. The CDR3 region has the DNA TGCGCCAGCAGCATGAGGCAGGGAGAAGCCGGGGAGCTGTTTTTT.